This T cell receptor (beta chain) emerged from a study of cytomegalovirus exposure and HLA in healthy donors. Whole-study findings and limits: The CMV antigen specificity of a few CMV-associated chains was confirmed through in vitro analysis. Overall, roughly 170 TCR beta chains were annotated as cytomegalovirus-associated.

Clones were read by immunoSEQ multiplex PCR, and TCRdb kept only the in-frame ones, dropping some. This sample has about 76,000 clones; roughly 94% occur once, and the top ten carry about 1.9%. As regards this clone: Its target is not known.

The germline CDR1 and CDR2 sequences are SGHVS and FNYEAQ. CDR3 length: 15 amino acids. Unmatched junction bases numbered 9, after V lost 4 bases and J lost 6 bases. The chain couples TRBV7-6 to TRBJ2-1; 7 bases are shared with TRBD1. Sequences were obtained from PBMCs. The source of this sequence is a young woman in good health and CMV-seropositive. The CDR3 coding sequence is TGTGCCAGCAGCTCCGGACAGGCGGCGGGCAATGAGCAGTTCTTC. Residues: CASSSGQAAGNEQFF.